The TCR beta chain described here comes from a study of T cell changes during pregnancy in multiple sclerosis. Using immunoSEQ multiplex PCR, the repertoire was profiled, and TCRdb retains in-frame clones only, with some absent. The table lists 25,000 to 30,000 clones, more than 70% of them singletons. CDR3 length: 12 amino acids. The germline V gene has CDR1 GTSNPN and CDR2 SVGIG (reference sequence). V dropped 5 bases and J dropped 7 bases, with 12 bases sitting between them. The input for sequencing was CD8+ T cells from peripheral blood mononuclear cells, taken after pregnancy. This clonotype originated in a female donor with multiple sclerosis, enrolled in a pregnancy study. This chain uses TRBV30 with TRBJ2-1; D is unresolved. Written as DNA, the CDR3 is TGTGCCTGGTCTCAAATCGGGAATGAGCAGTTCTTC. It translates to CAWSQIGNEQFF. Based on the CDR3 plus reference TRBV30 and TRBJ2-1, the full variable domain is SQTIHQWPATLVQPVGSPLSLECTVEGTSNPNLYWYRQAAGRGLQLLFYSVGIGQISSEVPQNLSASRPQDRQFILSSKKLLLSDSGFYLCAWSQIGNEQFFGPGTRLTVL.